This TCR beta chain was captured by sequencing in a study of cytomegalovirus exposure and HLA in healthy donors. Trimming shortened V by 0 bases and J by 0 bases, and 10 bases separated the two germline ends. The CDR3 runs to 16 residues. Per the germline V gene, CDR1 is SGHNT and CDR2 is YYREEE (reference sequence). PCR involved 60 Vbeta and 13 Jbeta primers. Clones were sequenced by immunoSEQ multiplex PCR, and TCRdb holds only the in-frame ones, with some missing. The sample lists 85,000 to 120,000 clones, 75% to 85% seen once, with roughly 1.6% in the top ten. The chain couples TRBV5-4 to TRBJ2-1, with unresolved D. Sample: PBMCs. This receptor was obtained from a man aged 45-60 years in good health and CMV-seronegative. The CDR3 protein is CASSLELLSSYNEQFF. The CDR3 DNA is TGTGCCAGCAGCTTGGAACTCCTGAGCTCCTACAATGAGCAGTTCTTC.